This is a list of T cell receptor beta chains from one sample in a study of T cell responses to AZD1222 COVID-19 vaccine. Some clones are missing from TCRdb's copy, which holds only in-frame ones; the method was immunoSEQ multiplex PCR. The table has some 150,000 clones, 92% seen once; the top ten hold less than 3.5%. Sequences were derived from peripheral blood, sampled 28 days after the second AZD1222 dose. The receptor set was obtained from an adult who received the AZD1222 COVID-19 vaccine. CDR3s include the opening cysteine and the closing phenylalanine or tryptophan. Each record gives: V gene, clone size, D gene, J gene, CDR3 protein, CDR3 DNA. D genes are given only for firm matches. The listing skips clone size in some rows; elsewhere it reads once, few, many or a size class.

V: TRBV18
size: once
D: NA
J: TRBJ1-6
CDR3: CASSPDVDNSPLHF
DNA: TGTGCCAGCTCCCCGGACGTTGATAATTCACCCCTCCACTTT

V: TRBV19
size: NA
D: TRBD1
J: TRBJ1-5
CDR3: CASLRVGQGMLQPQHF
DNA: TGTGCCAGCCTCAGGGTTGGACAGGGGATGTTGCAGCCCCAGCATTTT

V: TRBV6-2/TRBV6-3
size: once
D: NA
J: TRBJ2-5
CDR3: CASSPSVGRTVWTQYF
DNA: TGTGCCAGCAGCCCTTCGGTGGGACGAACGGTTTGGACCCAGTACTTC

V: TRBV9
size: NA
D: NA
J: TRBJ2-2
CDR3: CASSVGEGNTGELFF
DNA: TGTGCCAGCAGCGTAGGAGAGGGGAACACCGGGGAGCTGTTTTTT

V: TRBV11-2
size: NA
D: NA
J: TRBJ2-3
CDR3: CASSLPSTDTQYF
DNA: TGTGCCAGCAGCTTACCAAGCACAGATACGCAGTATTTT

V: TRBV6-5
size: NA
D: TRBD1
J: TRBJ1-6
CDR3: CASSPDRAGSSPLHF
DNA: TGTGCCAGCAGCCCGGACAGGGCGGGCAGTTCACCCCTCCACTTT

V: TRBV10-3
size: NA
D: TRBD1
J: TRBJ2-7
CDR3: CAIRSGTGAYEQYF
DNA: TGTGCCATCAGGTCCGGGACAGGGGCCTACGAGCAGTACTTC

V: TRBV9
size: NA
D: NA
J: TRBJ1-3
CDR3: CASSVADGGLSGNTIYF
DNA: TGTGCCAGCAGCGTAGCCGACGGAGGACTCTCTGGAAACACCATATATTTT

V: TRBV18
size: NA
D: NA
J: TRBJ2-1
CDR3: CASSPPRGTAETYNEQFF
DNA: TGTGCCAGCTCACCCCCAAGAGGGACCGCTGAAACCTACAATGAGCAGTTCTTC

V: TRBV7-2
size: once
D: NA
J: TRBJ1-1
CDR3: CASSLFPLYPEAFF
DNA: TGTGCCAGCAGCTTATTTCCGTTATACCCTGAAGCTTTCTTT

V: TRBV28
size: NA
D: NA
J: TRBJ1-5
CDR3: CASSSGAGSQPQHF
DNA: TGTGCCAGCAGTTCTGGGGCAGGGAGTCAGCCCCAGCATTTT

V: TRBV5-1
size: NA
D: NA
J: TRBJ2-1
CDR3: CASSQLTGRPGNEQFF
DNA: TGCGCCAGCAGCCAACTTACAGGGAGACCTGGCAATGAGCAGTTCTTC

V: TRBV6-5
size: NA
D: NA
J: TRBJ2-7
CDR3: CASSYSGQGGSYEQYF
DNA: TGTGCCAGCAGTTACTCGGGGCAGGGAGGTTCCTACGAGCAGTACTTC

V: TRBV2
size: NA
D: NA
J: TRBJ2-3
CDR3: CASSSRAGGTDTQYF
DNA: TGTGCCAGCAGTTCACGGGCCGGAGGCACAGATACGCAGTATTTT

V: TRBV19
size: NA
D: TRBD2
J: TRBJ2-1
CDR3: CASSPAGGAYNEQFF
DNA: TGTGCCAGTAGTCCGGCGGGAGGAGCGTACAATGAGCAGTTCTTC

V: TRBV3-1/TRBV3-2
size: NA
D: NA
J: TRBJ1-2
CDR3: CASSQDRTAGYTF
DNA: TGTGCCAGCAGCCAAGATCGTACAGCGGGCTACACCTTC

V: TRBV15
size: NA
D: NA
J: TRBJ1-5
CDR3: CATSRVGSPGLPWGSNQPQHF
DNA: TGTGCCACCAGCAGAGTCGGCTCTCCGGGACTCCCCTGGGGTAGCAATCAGCCCCAGCATTTT

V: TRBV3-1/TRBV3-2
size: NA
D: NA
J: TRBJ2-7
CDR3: CASSHGTAYEQYF
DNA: TGTGCCAGCAGCCACGGGACGGCTTACGAGCAGTACTTC

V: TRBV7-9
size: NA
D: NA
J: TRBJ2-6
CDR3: CASRPSSGANVLTF
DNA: TGTGCCAGCAGGCCTTCGTCTGGGGCCAACGTCCTGACTTTC

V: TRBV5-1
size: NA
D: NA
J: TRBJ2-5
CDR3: CASSQGGKTQYF
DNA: TGCGCCAGTTCACAGGGGGGGAAGACCCAGTACTTC

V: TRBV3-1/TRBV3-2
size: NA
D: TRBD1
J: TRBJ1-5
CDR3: CASSQDRVGQPQHF
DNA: TGTGCCAGCAGCCAGGACAGGGTGGGCCAGCCCCAGCATTTT

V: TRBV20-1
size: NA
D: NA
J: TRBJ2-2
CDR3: CSASPVSANTGELFF
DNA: TGCAGTGCTAGTCCCGTTTCCGCGAACACCGGGGAGCTGTTTTTT

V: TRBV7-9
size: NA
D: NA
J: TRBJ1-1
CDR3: CASSLRGADTEAFF
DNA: TGTGCCAGCAGCTTGAGAGGGGCGGACACTGAAGCTTTCTTT

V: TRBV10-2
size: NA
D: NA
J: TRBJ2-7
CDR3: CASSDYEQYF
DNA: TGCGCCAGCAGTGATTACGAGCAGTACTTC

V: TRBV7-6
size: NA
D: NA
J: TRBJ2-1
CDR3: CASSLESGHNEQFF
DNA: TGTGCCAGCAGCTTAGAAAGCGGGCACAATGAGCAGTTCTTC

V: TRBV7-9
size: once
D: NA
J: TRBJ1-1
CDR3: CASSLGPDRLNTEAFF
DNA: TGTGCCAGCAGTTTAGGCCCGGACAGACTGAACACTGAAGCTTTCTTT

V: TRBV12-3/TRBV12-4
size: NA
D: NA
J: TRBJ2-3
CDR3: CASSRFIDTQYF
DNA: TGTGCCAGCAGTAGGTTTATTGATACGCAGTATTTT

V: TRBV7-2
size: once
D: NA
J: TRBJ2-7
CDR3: CASSPNRQSYEQYF
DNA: TGTGCCAGCAGCCCAAACAGACAGTCCTACGAGCAGTACTTC

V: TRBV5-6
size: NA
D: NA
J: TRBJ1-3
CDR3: CASSLGSTGNTIYF
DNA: TGTGCCAGCAGCTTGGGGAGTACTGGAAACACCATATATTTT

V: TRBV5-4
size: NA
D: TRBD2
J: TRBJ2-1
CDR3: CASRPGTSGTNEQFF
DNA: TGTGCCAGCAGACCGGGGACTAGCGGGACCAATGAGCAGTTCTTC

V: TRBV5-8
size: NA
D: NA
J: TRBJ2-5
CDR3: CASSPRVGFGAIYQETQYF
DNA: TGTGCCAGCAGCCCCAGGGTTGGGTTCGGAGCAATTTACCAAGAGACCCAGTACTTC

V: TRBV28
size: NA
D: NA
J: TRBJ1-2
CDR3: CASSAGTPGNYGYTF
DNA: TGTGCCAGCAGTGCCGGGACTCCGGGTAACTATGGCTACACCTTC

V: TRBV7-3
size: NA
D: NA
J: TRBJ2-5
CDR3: CASSLTAGRETQYF
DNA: TGTGCCAGCAGCTTAACCGCAGGGCGGGAGACCCAGTACTTC

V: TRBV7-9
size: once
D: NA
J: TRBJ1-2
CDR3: CASSLGPQGINGYTF
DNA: TGTGCCAGCAGCTTAGGACCCCAGGGTATTAATGGCTACACCTTC

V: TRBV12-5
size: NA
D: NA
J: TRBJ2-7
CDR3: CASGLDLRGTAYEQYF
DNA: TGTGCTAGTGGTTTGGACCTGAGGGGGACCGCCTACGAGCAGTACTTC

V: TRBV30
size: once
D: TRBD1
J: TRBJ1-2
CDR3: CAWLRQGNYGYTF
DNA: TGTGCCTGGCTCCGACAGGGGAACTATGGCTACACCTTC

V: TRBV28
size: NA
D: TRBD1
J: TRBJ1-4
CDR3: CASSSGQGAHEKLFF
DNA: TGTGCCAGCAGTTCCGGACAGGGTGCTCATGAAAAACTGTTTTTT

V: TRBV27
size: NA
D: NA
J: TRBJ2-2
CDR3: CASSSKSGAEGLFF
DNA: TGTGCCAGCAGTTCCAAGAGCGGAGCGGAGGGGCTGTTTTTT

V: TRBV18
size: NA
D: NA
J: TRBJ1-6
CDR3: CASSPENLGALHF
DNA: TGTGCCAGCTCACCGGAGAATCTGGGGGCCCTCCACTTT